This T cell receptor beta chain was captured by sequencing in a study of identical twins. CDR1 SGHDN and CDR2 FVKESK come from the germline V gene. The CDR3 contains 14 residues. V was cut by 0 bases and J by 6 bases, with 8 bases left in between. TCRdb re-called the 5' RACE reads with MiXCR, one entry per CDR3 protein. Of over 500,000 distinct CDR3 sequences listed, 22% were seen once; the top ten hold about 0.99%. These data were likewise used in another study, on T cells expressing NK-cell markers. From that report: Seven HCMV-seropositive donors and one seronegative donor made up the eight sequenced donors.

J is TRBJ2-2 and V is TRBV14; D unclear. The clonotype originates from a woman aged 18-35 years in good health. Material: CD4+ T cells sorted from blood. The DNA for the CDR3 is TGTGCCAGCAGCCAAGATGTGGCGTCCGGGGAGCTGTTTTTT. Its translation: CASSQDVASGELFF.